These 5 T cell receptor beta chains were all obtained from the same sample, sequenced in a study of shared clonotypes between healthy human individuals. Sequencing used immunoSEQ multiplex PCR; TCRdb keeps in-frame clones, though not all of them. Of approximately 2.3 million clones in the sample, more than 80% were seen once. Sequenced: naive CD4+ T cells from PBMCs. Subset denoted: CD45RA+ positively selected. These TCRs come from a man between 18 and 35 years old in good health. Some clones in this sample may be carry-over from other donors' samples.

This chain uses TRBV7-2 with TRBJ2-2; unclear D gene. Germline CDR1 and CDR2: SGHTA and FQGNSA. Between the trimmed V and J ends, which lost 1 base and 3 bases, there was a span of 6 bases. CDR3 length: 14 amino acids. CDR3 bases: TGTGCCAGCAGCTTAGTCCTGGACACCGGGGAGCTGTTTTTT. Translated, it gives CASSLVLDTGELFF.

The rearrangement joins TRBV28 to TRBJ1-3; no firm D call. Germline assignment: CDR1 MDHEN and CDR2 SYDVKM. The CDR3 covers 14 residues. The V and J ends lost 5 bases and 3 bases respectively, with 11 bases between them. The CDR3 sequence is CASSPSGLGNTIYF. In nucleotides, the CDR3 is TGTGCCAGCAGTCCCTCGGGCCTTGGAAACACCATATATTTT.

The chain is built from TRBV7-3 and TRBJ2-7; 11 bases map to TRBD2. Trimming at V came to 4 bases and at J to 2 bases, leaving 7 bases not matched to a gene. This CDR3 comprises 16 residues. Germline V gene lookup returns CDR1 SGHTA and CDR2 FQGTGA. The CDR3 loop is CASSSGLAENAYEQYF. CDR3 nucleotide sequence: TGTGCCAGCAGCTCGGGACTAGCGGAAAACGCCTACGAGCAGTACTTC.

J is TRBJ2-1 and V is TRBV27, with D possibly matching TRBD2 (5 bases). With 2 bases removed from V and 2 bases from J, the gap between germline ends came to 13 bases. This CDR3 region has 16 residues. Germline lookup yields CDR1 MNHEY and CDR2 SMNVEV (reference sequence). The CDR3 reads CASSLQRKPAYNEQFF. CDR3 nucleotides: TGTGCCAGCAGTTTACAGCGGAAGCCGGCCTACAATGAGCAGTTCTTC.

This chain connects TRBV5-8 to TRBJ2-5; D tentatively reads TRBD1 or TRBD2 (5 bases each). V shed 0 bases and J shed 9 bases, with 12 bases lying between them. The CDR3 length is 13 residues. Germline CDR1 reads SGHTS; CDR2 reads YDEGEE. CDR3 nucleotide sequence: TGTGCCAGCAGCTTGGTCGGGACCGGGCCCCAGTACTTC. Amino acid sequence: CASSLVGTGPQYF.